This T cell receptor (beta chain) was recovered during a study of tumor-infiltrating lymphocytes in primary liver carcinoma. A constant-region primer primed TCR beta cDNA synthesis from about 550 ng of total RNA. Construction of TCR beta libraries relied on three successive nested multiplex PCR rounds employing slightly modified ARM-PCR. The two initial PCR rounds, 9 to 11 cycles each, used TRBV1-TRBV30 forward and C-beta reverse primers. TCRdb ran MiXCR on the multiplex PCR reads and lists one entry per CDR3 protein. The data show 90,000 to 100,000 distinct CDR3 sequences, about three quarters seen once. Extraction of RNA together with DNA used roughly 20-33 mg of unsorted bulk tissue. Collection of samples drew on five separate regions of each tumor. The sample holds many counts of this clonotype. The germline gives CDR1 MNHEY, CDR2 SVGAGI. This CDR3 contains 11 residues. The germline V and J ends were trimmed by 6 bases and 5 bases, with 7 bases remaining between them.

Sequenced material: liver tumor tissue from sampling region 5. Subset: tumor region T5, tumor centre. The chain carries TRBV6-5 and TRBJ2-5; D is undetermined. This clonotype originated in a woman aged 55 to 70 with primary liver carcinoma and hepatitis B virus infection. The DNA for the CDR3 is TGTGCCAGCAGGTCATTTGAGACCCAGTACTTC. This sequence encodes CASRSFETQYF.